The next 11 T cell receptor beta chains were all read from a single sample in a study of PD-1 blockade in mismatch repair-deficient tumors. TCRdb's table, derived via immunoSEQ multiplex PCR, lists solely in-frame clones and lacks some. This sample has more than 40,000 clones, with around 82% found just once. The sequenced sample was peripheral blood, obtained 4 weeks after starting pembrolizumab. These receptors were obtained from an adult with mismatch repair-deficient cancer.

The chain combines TRBV4-3 with TRBJ2-1, with D maybe TRBD2 (5 bases). Germline values: CDR1 LGHNA, CDR2 YSLEER. Trimming cost V 1 base and J 10 bases, with 14 bases left between them. The CDR3 runs 14 residues. The CDR3 protein is CASSQGTASREQFF. CDR3 nucleotide sequence: TGCGCCAGCAGCCAAGGGACTGCCTCCAGGGAGCAGTTCTTC.

The rearrangement joins TRBV9 to TRBJ2-7; 7 bases fit TRBD2. Germline CDR1 reads SGDLS; CDR2 reads YYNGEE. This CDR3 is 14 amino acids long. With V trimmed by 4 bases and J by 3 bases, 7 bases remained unmatched. The DNA of the CDR3 is TGTGCCAGCAGCCCCGGGACTATAGGCTACGAGCAGTACTTC. It codes for CASSPGTIGYEQYF. Full variable domain (outside the CDR3, taken from reference TRBV9 and TRBJ2-7): DSGVTQTPKHLITATGQRVTLRCSPRSGDLSVYWYQQSLDQGLQFLIQYYNGEERAKGNILERFSAQQFPDLHSELNLSSLELGDSALYFCASSPGTIGYEQYFGPGTRLTVT.

This clone came up a few times. CDR3 DNA: TGTGCCAGCAGCGCCGACAGTATGGAATACACCTTC. Amino acids: CASSADSMEYTF. The V gene is TRBV7-9, the J gene TRBJ1-2; weak D call: TRBD1 (5 bases). With 5 bases removed from V and 11 bases from J, the gap between germline ends came to 15 bases. CDR1 is SEHNR, CDR2 FQNEAQ, per germline (reference sequence). The CDR3 runs 12 residues.

This clone has only a few counts. The genes are TRBV6-6 and TRBJ1-4, with D unresolved. CDR1 and CDR2 from the germline V gene are MNHNY and SVGAGI (reference sequence). V lost 6 bases and J 11 bases, leaving 16 bases between the germline ends. The CDR3 covers 13 residues. The CDR3 reads CASSYLLTEKLFF. CDR3 nucleotides: TGTGCCAGCAGCTACCTTCTGACGGAGAAACTGTTTTTT.

This chain uses TRBV5-1 with TRBJ2-7; TRBD2 matches at 10 bases. Per germline, CDR1 SGHRS and CDR2 YFSETQ. Trimming at V came to 1 base and at J to 4 bases, leaving 8 bases not matched to a gene. The CDR3 sequence is 16 residues long. CDR3 nucleotides: TGCGCCAGCAGCTTGTTTAGGTCTAGCGGGAGTTACGAGCAGTACTTC. Its translation: CASSLFRSSGSYEQYF.

The chain recombines TRBV5-1 with TRBJ2-3, with D hard to call. V was cut by 3 bases and J by 2 bases, with 1 base left in between. In germline, CDR1 is SGHRS, CDR2 YFSETQ. This CDR3 comprises 11 residues. In DNA form, the CDR3 reads TGCGCCAGCAGCTCCACAGATACGCAGTATTTT. It codes for CASSSTDTQYF.

The chain couples TRBV4-1 to TRBJ2-7; either TRBD1 or TRBD2 may fit D (6 bases each). Germline assignment: CDR1 MGHRA and CDR2 YSYEKL. The CDR3 extends over 15 amino acids. The germline V and J ends were trimmed by 0 bases and 4 bases, with 13 bases remaining between them. The CDR3: CASSQDWIGGYEQYF. The CDR3 DNA reads TGCGCCAGCAGCCAAGATTGGATAGGGGGGTACGAGCAGTACTTC.

The rearrangement uses TRBV30 and TRBJ2-5; 8 nucleotides line up with TRBD1. V lost 4 bases to trimming and J lost 4 bases; unmatched junction nucleotides: 8. The germline V gene encodes CDR1 GTSNPN and CDR2 SVGIG (reference sequence). The CDR3 sequence is 14 residues long. CDR3 sequence: CAWNRQGRGETQYF. The CDR3 DNA sequence: TGTGCCTGGAATCGACAGGGGCGTGGAGAGACCCAGTACTTC.

This clone was detected a few times. This chain's CDR3 is CASKDSNQPQHF. DNA of the CDR3: TGTGCCAGCAAGGATAGCAATCAGCCCCAGCATTTT. The chain has TRBV2 and TRBJ1-5; no firm D call. The CDR3 contains 12 residues. Germline V gene data show CDR1 as SNHLY and CDR2 as FYNNEI. The V end lost 7 bases, the J end lost 0 bases, and 4 bases lay between the germline ends. Full variable domain (remainder filled in from reference TRBV2 and TRBJ1-5): EPEVTQTPSHQVTQMGQEVILRCVPISNHLYFYWYRQILGQKVEFLVSFYNNEISEKSEIFDDQFSVERPDGSNFTLKIRSTKLEDSAMYFCASKDSNQPQHFGDGTRLSIL.

The J gene is TRBJ2-2, the V gene TRBV7-9; TRBD2 matches at 10 bases. The CDR3 spans 18 residues. CDR1 SEHNR and CDR2 FQNEAQ come from the germline V gene (reference sequence). Trimming took 1 base from V and 7 from J; bases not matched to a gene: 12. The CDR3: CASSLGGAGGPRGGELFF. CDR3 DNA sequence: TGTGCCAGCAGCTTAGGCGGAGCGGGAGGGCCTCGAGGCGGGGAGCTGTTTTTT.

The rearrangement links TRBV7-3 to TRBJ2-2; perhaps D is TRBD1 or TRBD2 (5 bases each). V was pared by 6 bases and J by 3 bases, with 14 bases between. CDR1 and CDR2 (germline): SGHTA, FQGTGA. CDR3 length: 15 residues. CDR3 residues: CASRPRVGDTGELFF. Here the CDR3 DNA reads TGTGCCAGCAGGCCGCGTGTGGGGGACACCGGGGAGCTGTTTTTT.